Presented here are 19 T cell receptor delta chains from one specimen sequenced in a study of Vδ1+ human thymocytes. No antigen is known for these receptors. Whole-study findings and limits: Highly polyclonal TRG and TRD repertoires with Gaussian CDR3 length distributions appeared in thymus.

The template was reverse-transcribed extracted RNA. Pooled V-gene forward primers with one constant-region reverse primer generated the CDR3 amplicons by multiplex PCR. TCRdb reprocessed the multiplex PCR reads through CATT. The sample contains 50,000 to 60,000 delta-chain clones, about 15% of which appear only once. The sequenced sample was Vdelta1+ gamma-delta thymocytes from the thymus. The subset was: FACS-sorted CD3+ TCRalphabeta- TCRVdelta1+ TCRVdelta2- thymocytes. These receptors all stem from a girl less than two years old who had congenital heart surgery.

This clone appeared a few times. The chain joins TRDV1 to TRDJ1, with 10 bases matching TRDD3. The CDR3 has 18 amino acids. The V gene end was trimmed by 0 bases and the J gene end by 4 bases; junction bases not matched to a gene: 11. Germline V CDR1 and CDR2: TSWWSYY, QGS. The CDR3 loop is CALGELSVLGDRDDKLIF. The CDR3 DNA follows: TGTGCTCTTGGGGAACTCTCCGTACTGGGGGATCGGGACGATAAACTCATCTTT.

The chain links TRDV1 to TRDJ1; 7 bases are a match to TRDD3. The CDR3 consists of 17 residues. The V gene's germline CDR1 is TSWWSYY and CDR2 QGS. Germline trimming cut 6 bases from V and 0 bases from J; bases unmatched to any gene: 13. The CDR3, as DNA: TGTGCTCTTGGACCCGGTCGGTGGGGGACCAACACCGATAAACTCATCTTT. Its protein product is CALGPGRWGTNTDKLIF.

This rearrangement joins TRDV1 to TRDJ1; D remains ambiguous. The CDR3 loop spans 13 amino acids. The germline V gene has CDR1 TSWWSYY and CDR2 QGS. V shed 2 bases and J shed 5 bases, with 9 bases lying between them. CDR3 in DNA: TGTGCTCTTGGGGAAAAGGACCTTGATAAACTCATCTTT. It codes for CALGEKDLDKLIF.

This chain connects TRDV1 to TRDJ1, with no clear D. Trimming left V 0 bases short and J 4 bases short, with 6 bases between. The germline gives CDR1 TSWWSYY, CDR2 QGS. The CDR3 extends over 13 amino acids. The DNA for the CDR3 is TGTGCTCTTGGGGAACTAGAATTCGATAAACTCATCTTT. This sequence encodes CALGELEFDKLIF.

This clone was found a few times. V and J are TRDV1 and TRDJ1; 9 bases match TRDD3. The CDR3 has 18 residues. J lost 3 bases, V lost 3 bases, and 14 bases had no gene match. Germline CDR1 TSWWSYY, CDR2 QGS. This CDR3 is CALGDLPHESGGSDKLIF. For the CDR3, the DNA is TGTGCTCTTGGGGACCTCCCCCACGAGTCTGGGGGATCCGATAAACTCATCTTT.

This chain connects TRDV1 to TRDJ2; 7 positions agree with TRDD3. The CDR3 covers 19 residues. J lost 0 bases, V lost 0 bases, and 10 bases had no gene match. Germline V gene data show CDR1 as TSWWSYY and CDR2 as QGS. The CDR3 region is CALGELARTGDTLTAQLFF. The CDR3 nucleotides are TGTGCTCTTGGGGAACTGGCCCGTACTGGGGATACTTTGACAGCACAACTCTTCTTT.

V gene TRDV1 combines with J gene TRDJ1; the match to TRDD3 covers 12 bases. CDR1 and CDR2 (germline): TSWWSYY, QGS. Trimming cost V 2 bases and J 2 bases; bases outside gene matches: 33. CDR3 length: 26 residues. CDR3 sequence: CALGELSPTFHRLGDTRRATTDKLIF. DNA for the CDR3: TGTGCTCTTGGGGAATTATCTCCCACGTTTCACCGACTGGGGGATACCCGCCGGGCCACAACCGATAAACTCATCTTT.

This clone occurred a few times. The chain is built from TRDV1 and TRDJ1; 9 bases line up with TRDD3. Germline CDR1 TSWWSYY, CDR2 QGS. The J segment lost 1 base and the V segment lost 0 bases, leaving 9 bases of the junction unmatched. CDR3 length: 18 residues. CDR3 protein: CALGELRRGIPTTDKLIF. In DNA, the CDR3 is TGTGCTCTTGGGGAACTAAGGAGGGGGATACCTACCACCGATAAACTCATCTTT.

In its sample, this clone was seen a few times. V usage is TRDV1 and J usage is TRDJ1; 11 bases align to TRDD3. After removal of 2 bases from V and 4 bases from J, the junction contained 18 bases not matched to a gene. Looked up from germline, CDR1 is TSWWSYY and CDR2 is QGS. The CDR3 covers 20 residues. The CDR3 spells CALGEESFDLLGDINDKLIF. The DNA for the CDR3 is TGTGCTCTTGGGGAAGAGAGCTTCGATCTACTGGGGGATATAAACGATAAACTCATCTTT.

This clone was picked up a small number of times. V usage is TRDV1 and J usage is TRDJ1, with 12 bases matching TRDD3. V shed 0 bases, J shed 1 base, and the junction held 18 bases outside the gene matches. Per germline, CDR1 TSWWSYY and CDR2 QGS. CDR3 length: 22 residues. The CDR3 sequence: CALGELNRWGIRELNSTDKLIF. Written as DNA, the CDR3 is TGTGCTCTTGGGGAACTTAATCGCTGGGGGATACGGGAATTGAACAGCACCGATAAACTCATCTTT.

V gene TRDV1 combines with J gene TRDJ1; 9 bases are a match to TRDD3. Germline loops: CDR1 TSWWSYY, CDR2 QGS. The CDR3 consists of 21 residues. Trimming removed 2 bases from V and 0 bases from J; junction bases left unmatched: 19. Written as DNA, the CDR3 is TGTGCTCTTGGGGAAACGGGGGGGGGGATACTTTTCCACATGTACACCGATAAACTCATCTTT. This sequence encodes CALGETGGGILFHMYTDKLIF.

A word on this clone: At one of its ends the junction is not consistent with the germline gene, which may arise from a read error. V usage is TRDV1 and J usage is TRDJ1, with 9 bases that match TRDD3. Germline CDR1 is TSWWSYY and CDR2 is QGS. This CDR3 is 14 amino acids long. The CDR3: CALGEHGGYSKLIF. The CDR3 DNA follows: TGTGCTCTTGGGGAACACGGGGGATACAGTAAACTCATCTTC.

This clone came up a few times. The chain has TRDV1 and TRDJ1; D call uncertain. The CDR3 sequence is 19 residues long. CDR1 and CDR2 (germline): TSWWSYY, QGS. Deletions cut 0 bases from V and 1 base from J, with 21 bases between. CDR3 nucleotides: TGTGCTCTTGGGGAACTGTCGGACCTCATGGGACGAAGCACCGATAAACTCATCTTT. Its protein is CALGELSDLMGRSTDKLIF.

This clone was seen only a few times. The chain has TRDV1 and TRDJ1; 11 bases line up with TRDD3. After removal of 2 bases from V and 2 bases from J, the junction contained 31 bases not matched to a gene. There are 25 residues in the CDR3. Germline values: CDR1 TSWWSYY, CDR2 QGS. In DNA form, the CDR3 reads TGTGCTCTTGGGGAAGCGGCCTGTTTTACTGGGGGATATCACGATAGGCAACTACAAACCGATAAACTCATCTTT. Amino acid sequence: CALGEAACFTGGYHDRQLQTDKLIF.

A few counts support this clone. The chain has TRDV1 and TRDJ1; 12 bases are a match to TRDD3. V gave up 6 bases and J gave up 3 bases; unmatched junction bases: 23. The CDR3 spans 21 residues. Germline CDR1 reads TSWWSYY; CDR2 reads QGS. The CDR3 region is CALGIPSYGVLGDTYSDKLIF. CDR3 DNA: TGTGCTCTTGGTATTCCTTCCTACGGGGTACTGGGGGATACCTATTCCGATAAACTCATCTTT.

This clone was seen only a few times. The rearrangement joins TRDV1 to TRDJ1, with TRDD3 matching 9 bases. This CDR3 is 22 amino acids long. Unmatched junction bases numbered 22, after V lost 2 bases and J lost 0 bases. The V gene's germline CDR1 is TSWWSYY and CDR2 QGS. The CDR3 is CALGECDPTSRWGIWYTDKLIF. DNA for the CDR3: TGTGCTCTTGGGGAATGCGATCCTACGAGTCGATGGGGGATATGGTACACCGATAAACTCATCTTT.

As concerns this clone: This CDR3 is also generated by other DNA sequences in the sample. The V call is TRDV1, the J call TRDJ1; TRDD3 might be the D (5 bases). This CDR3 region has 17 residues. The germline CDR1 and CDR2 sequences are TSWWSYY and QGS. V shed 3 bases and J shed 0 bases, with 17 bases lying between them. The CDR3 DNA follows: TGTGCTCTTGGGGACCTGGGCCCTCCCCGGTACACCGATAAACTCATCTTT. This encodes CALGDLGPPRYTDKLIF.

The chain employs TRDV1 and TRDJ1; 9 bases agree with TRDD3. V trimming: 1 base; J trimming: 0 bases; junction bases outside the gene matches: 39. The CDR3 length is 28 residues. Germline values: CDR1 TSWWSYY, CDR2 QGS. In DNA, the CDR3 is TGTGCTCTTGGGGAACAAAATTCCGCTTCGACCCATACTGGGAACCGACTGGGGGACGGATCCCACACCGATAAACTCATCTTT. Translating it yields CALGEQNSASTHTGNRLGDGSHTDKLIF.

This clone was seen more than once but under ten times. The chain links TRDV1 to TRDJ1; TRDD3 matches at 9 bases. The ends lost 2 bases at V and 8 bases at J; junction bases unmatched: 12. This CDR3 is built from 16 residues. CDR1 is TSWWSYY, CDR2 QGS, per germline. The CDR3 spells CALGESVARGYAKLIF. The DNA for the CDR3 is TGTGCTCTTGGGGAATCGGTGGCTAGGGGATACGCCAAACTCATCTTT.